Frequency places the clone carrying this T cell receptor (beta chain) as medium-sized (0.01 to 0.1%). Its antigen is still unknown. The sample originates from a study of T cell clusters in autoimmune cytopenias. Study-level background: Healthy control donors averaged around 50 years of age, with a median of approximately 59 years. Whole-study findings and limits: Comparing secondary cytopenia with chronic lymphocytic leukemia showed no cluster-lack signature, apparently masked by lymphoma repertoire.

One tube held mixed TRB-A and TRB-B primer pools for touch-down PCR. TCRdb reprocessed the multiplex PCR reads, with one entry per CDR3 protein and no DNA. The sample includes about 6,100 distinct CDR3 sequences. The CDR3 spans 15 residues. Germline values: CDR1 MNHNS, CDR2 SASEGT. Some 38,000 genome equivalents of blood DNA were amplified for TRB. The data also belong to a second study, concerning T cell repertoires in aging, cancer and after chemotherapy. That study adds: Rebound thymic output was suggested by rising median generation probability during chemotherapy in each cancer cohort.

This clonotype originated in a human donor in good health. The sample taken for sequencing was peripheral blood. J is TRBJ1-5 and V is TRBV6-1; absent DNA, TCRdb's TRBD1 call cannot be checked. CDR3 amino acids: CASSWTGGYDQPQHF.